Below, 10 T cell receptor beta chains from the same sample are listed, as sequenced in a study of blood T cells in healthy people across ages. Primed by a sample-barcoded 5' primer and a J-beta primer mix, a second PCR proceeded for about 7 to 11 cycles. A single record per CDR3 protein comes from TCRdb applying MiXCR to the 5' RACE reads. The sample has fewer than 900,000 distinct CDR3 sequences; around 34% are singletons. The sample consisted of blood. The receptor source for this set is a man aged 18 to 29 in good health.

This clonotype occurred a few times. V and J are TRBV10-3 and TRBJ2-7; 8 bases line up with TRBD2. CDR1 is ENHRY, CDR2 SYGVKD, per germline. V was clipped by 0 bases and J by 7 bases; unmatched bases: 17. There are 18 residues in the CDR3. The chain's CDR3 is CAISESTRTSGPYNEQYF. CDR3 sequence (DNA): TGTGCCATCAGTGAGTCGACTCGTACTAGCGGACCCTACAATGAGCAGTACTTC.

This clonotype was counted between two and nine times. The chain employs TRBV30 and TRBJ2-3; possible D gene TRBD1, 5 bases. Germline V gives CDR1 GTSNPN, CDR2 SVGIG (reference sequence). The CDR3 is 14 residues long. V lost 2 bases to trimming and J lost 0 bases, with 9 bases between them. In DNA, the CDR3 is TGTGCCTGGAGTTCAGGGATGAGCACAGATACGCAGTATTTT. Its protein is CAWSSGMSTDTQYF.

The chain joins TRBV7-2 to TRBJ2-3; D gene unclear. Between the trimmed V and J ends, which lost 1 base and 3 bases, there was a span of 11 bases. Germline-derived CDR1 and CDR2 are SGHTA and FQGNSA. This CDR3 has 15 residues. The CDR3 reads CASSLGFRVTDTQYF. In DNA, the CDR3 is TGTGCCAGCAGCTTAGGGTTCCGGGTTACAGATACGCAGTATTTT.

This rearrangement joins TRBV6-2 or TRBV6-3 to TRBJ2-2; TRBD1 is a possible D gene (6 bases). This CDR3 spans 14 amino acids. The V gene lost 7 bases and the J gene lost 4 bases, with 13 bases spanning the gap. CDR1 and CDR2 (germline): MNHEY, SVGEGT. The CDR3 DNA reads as TGTGCCAGCAACCACAGGGATGGCACCGGGGAGCTGTTTTTT. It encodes CASNHRDGTGELFF.

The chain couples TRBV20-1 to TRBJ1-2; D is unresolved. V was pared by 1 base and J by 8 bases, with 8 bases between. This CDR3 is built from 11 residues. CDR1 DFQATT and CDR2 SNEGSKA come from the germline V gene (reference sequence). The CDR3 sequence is CSARGPRGYTF. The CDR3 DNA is TGCAGTGCTAGAGGACCGCGGGGCTACACCTTC.

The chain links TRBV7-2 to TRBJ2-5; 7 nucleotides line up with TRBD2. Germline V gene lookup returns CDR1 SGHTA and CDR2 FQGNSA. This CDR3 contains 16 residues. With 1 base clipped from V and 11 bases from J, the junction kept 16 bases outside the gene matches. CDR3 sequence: CASSLDGTTRYNEQYF. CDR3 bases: TGTGCCAGCAGCTTAGACGGGACTACCCGATACAATGAGCAGTACTTC.

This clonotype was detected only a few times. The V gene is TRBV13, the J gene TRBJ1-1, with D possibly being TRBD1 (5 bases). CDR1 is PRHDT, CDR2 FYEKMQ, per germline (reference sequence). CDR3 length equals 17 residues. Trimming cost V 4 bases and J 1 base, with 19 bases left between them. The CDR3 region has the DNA TGTGCCAGCAGCTCGGGACCGAACGCTTGGGGGAACACTGAAGCTTTCTTT. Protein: CASSSGPNAWGNTEAFF.

The CDR3 is CASSSNDRANTEAFF. The CDR3 nucleotides are TGTGCCAGCAGCTCGAACGACAGGGCGAACACTGAAGCTTTCTTT. V usage is TRBV7-9 and J usage is TRBJ1-1; 7 bases are a match to TRBD1. CDR3 length equals 15 residues. Germline V CDR1 and CDR2: SEHNR, FQNEAQ (reference sequence). J gave up 1 base and V 4 bases, and 6 bases lay outside the gene matches.

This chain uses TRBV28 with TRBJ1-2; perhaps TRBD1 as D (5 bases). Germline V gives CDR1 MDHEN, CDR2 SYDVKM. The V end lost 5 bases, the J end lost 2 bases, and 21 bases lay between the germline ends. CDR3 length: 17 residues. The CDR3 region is CASSPGTGPLGNYGYTF. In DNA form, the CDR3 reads TGTGCCAGCAGTCCCGGGACCGGTCCCCTTGGGAACTATGGCTACACCTTC.

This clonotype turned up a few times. The DNA of the CDR3 is TGCAGTGCTAGGGACGAGGATCATGGGGGTACCATGAACACTGAAGCTTTCTTT. This sequence encodes CSARDEDHGGTMNTEAFF. This chain uses TRBV20-1 with TRBJ1-1, with D maybe TRBD1 (5 bases). Per the germline V gene, CDR1 is DFQATT and CDR2 is SNEGSKA (reference sequence). Trimming took 3 bases from V and 0 from J, leaving 23 bases between them. This CDR3 comprises 18 residues.